These T cell receptor beta chains were read from a single sample in a study of blood T cell repertoires in COVID-19. Sequencing used immunoSEQ multiplex PCR; TCRdb keeps in-frame clones, though not all of them. The data show approximately 130,000 clones, around 85% seen once. The specimen sequenced was peripheral blood. The source is a woman aged 50 to 60 who had recovered from COVID-19. CDR3s include the opening cysteine and the closing phenylalanine or tryptophan. The order of the fields is D gene, J gene, V gene, CDR3 protein, CDR3 DNA. The D gene is left open where the match is weak.

TRBD2 TRBJ2-1 TRBV18 CASSQEVAGGNNEQFF TGTGCCAGCTCCCAGGAGGTAGCGGGGGGAAACAATGAGCAGTTCTTC
. TRBJ2-5 TRBV5-1 CASSQGGDETQYF TGCGCCAGCAGCCAAGGAGGGGATGAGACCCAGTACTTC
. TRBJ2-3 TRBV24-1 CATGRGSGTDTQYF TGTGCCACCGGCAGGGGATCGGGCACAGATACGCAGTATTTT
. TRBJ2-7 TRBV7-3 CASSVIGYEQYF TGTGCCAGCAGCGTCATCGGCTACGAGCAGTACTTC
TRBD1 TRBJ1-6 TRBV7-9 CASSPVPGQGRNSPLHF TGTGCCAGCAGCCCTGTCCCGGGACAGGGTCGCAATTCACCCCTCCACTTT
TRBD1 TRBJ1-2 TRBV30 CAWGTGTVYGYTF TGTGCCTGGGGGACCGGGACAGTCTATGGCTACACCTTC
. TRBJ2-5 TRBV7-2 CASSPQIRGQETQYF TGTGCCAGCAGCCCACAGATTCGGGGGCAAGAGACCCAGTACTTC
. TRBJ1-2 TRBV2 CASSEQGFYLHGYTF TGTGCCAGCAGTGAACAGGGTTTCTATTTACATGGCTACACCTTC
. TRBJ1-1 TRBV5-4 CASSLPGTTTEAFF TGTGCCAGCAGCTTACCCGGGACTACCACTGAAGCTTTCTTT
TRBD2 TRBJ2-3 TRBV7-2 CASSLTSGALVGTDTQYF TGTGCCAGCAGCTTAACTAGCGGAGCTCTGGTAGGCACAGATACGCAGTATTTT
. TRBJ1-1 TRBV24-1 CATSETGNTEAFF TGTGCCACCAGTGAGACGGGGAACACTGAAGCTTTCTTT
TRBD1 TRBJ1-6 TRBV30 CAWTGTGLSYNSPLHF TGTGCCTGGACCGGGACAGGTTTATCCTATAATTCACCCCTCCACTTT
. TRBJ1-4 TRBV5-1 CASSSNMQFNEKLFF TGCGCCAGCAGCTCGAACATGCAGTTTAATGAAAAACTGTTTTTT
TRBD2 TRBJ2-5 TRBV11-1 CASSPGLAGQETQYF TGTGCCAGCAGCCCGGGACTAGCGGGCCAAGAGACCCAGTACTTC
. TRBJ2-2 TRBV7-3 CASSPTVGSKDTGELFF TGTGCCAGCAGCCCGACGGTCGGGAGTAAGGACACCGGGGAGCTGTTTTTT
. TRBJ2-7 TRBV12-1 CASSCPGTGYWYEQYF TGTGCCAGCAGCTGCCCCGGGACAGGGTATTGGTACGAGCAGTACTTC
TRBD2 TRBJ2-2 TRBV2 CASSASGGATGELFF TGTGCCAGCAGCGCTAGCGGGGGGGCCACCGGGGAGCTGTTTTTT
. TRBJ2-2 TRBV24-1 CATSDGRDYTGELFF TGTGCCACCAGTGATGGTCGAGACTACACCGGGGAGCTGTTTTTT
. TRBJ2-7 TRBV5-6 CASSRSLRHEQYF TGTGCCAGCAGCCGGTCCCTTCGCCACGAGCAGTACTTC
. TRBJ2-1 TRBV5-1 CASSLVGAASYNEQFF TGCGCCAGCAGCTTGGTGGGGGCGGCCTCCTACAATGAGCAGTTCTTC
TRBD2 TRBJ2-1 TRBV5-1 CASSRTSGGAREQFF TGCGCCAGCAGCCGTACTAGCGGGGGGGCCCGGGAGCAGTTCTTC
. TRBJ2-6 TRBV7-3 CASSLGGGSGANVLTF TGTGCCAGCAGCTTAGGCGGCGGGTCTGGGGCCAACGTCCTGACTTTC
. TRBJ1-3 TRBV5-1 CASSLFSGEGGNTIYF TGCGCCAGCAGCTTGTTCAGCGGGGAGGGTGGAAACACCATATATTTT
. TRBJ1-2 TRBV2 CASSEEGDYGYTF TGTGCCAGCAGTGAAGAGGGAGACTATGGCTACACCTTC
TRBD1 TRBJ1-5 TRBV29-1 CSVGTANQPQHF TGCAGCGTGGGGACAGCTAATCAGCCCCAGCATTTT
. TRBJ2-7 TRBV11-3 CASSRSGGTYEQYF TGTGCCAGCAGCCGATCAGGGGGGACCTACGAGCAGTACTTC
. TRBJ2-7 TRBV5-1 CASSIWRIGHIYEQYF TGCGCCAGCAGTATATGGCGGATCGGACATATCTACGAGCAGTACTTC
TRBD2 TRBJ2-2 TRBV7-2 CASSRLATGELFF TGTGCCAGCAGCCGACTAGCCACCGGGGAGCTGTTTTTT
TRBD1 TRBJ2-5 TRBV28 CASSGPGTGEETQYF TGTGCCAGCAGTGGACCGGGGACAGGGGAAGAGACCCAGTACTTC
. TRBJ1-1 TRBV27 CASSKQGPYTEAFF TGTGCCAGCAGTAAGCAGGGTCCTTACACTGAAGCTTTCTTT
TRBD1 TRBJ2-1 TRBV27 CASSMVTRTGSKFF TGTGCCAGCAGTATGGTAACACGGACAGGGTCAAAGTTCTTC
TRBD1 TRBJ2-7 TRBV25-1 CASSEGTGSPYEQYF TGTGCCAGCAGTGAAGGGACAGGGAGCCCCTACGAGCAGTACTTC
TRBD1 TRBJ1-2 TRBV9 CASSVNRGGYTF TGTGCCAGCAGCGTGAACAGGGGAGGCTACACCTTC